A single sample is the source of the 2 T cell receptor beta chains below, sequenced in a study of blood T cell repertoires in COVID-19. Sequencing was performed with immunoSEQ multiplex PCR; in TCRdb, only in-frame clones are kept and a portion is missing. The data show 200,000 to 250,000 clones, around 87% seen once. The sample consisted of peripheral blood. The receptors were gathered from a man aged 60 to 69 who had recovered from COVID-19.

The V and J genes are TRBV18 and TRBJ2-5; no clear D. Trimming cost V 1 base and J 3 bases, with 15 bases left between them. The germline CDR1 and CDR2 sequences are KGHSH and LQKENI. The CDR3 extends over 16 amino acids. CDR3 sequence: CASSPQQASFKETQYF. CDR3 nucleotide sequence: TGTGCCAGCTCACCACAGCAGGCGTCTTTTAAAGAGACCCAGTACTTC.

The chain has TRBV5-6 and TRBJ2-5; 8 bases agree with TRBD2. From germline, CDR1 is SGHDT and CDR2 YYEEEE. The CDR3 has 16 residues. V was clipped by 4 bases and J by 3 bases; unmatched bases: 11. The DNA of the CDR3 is TGTGCCAGCAGCCCGACCTCGGCGGGGGGTGAAGAGACCCAGTACTTC. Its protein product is CASSPTSAGGEETQYF.